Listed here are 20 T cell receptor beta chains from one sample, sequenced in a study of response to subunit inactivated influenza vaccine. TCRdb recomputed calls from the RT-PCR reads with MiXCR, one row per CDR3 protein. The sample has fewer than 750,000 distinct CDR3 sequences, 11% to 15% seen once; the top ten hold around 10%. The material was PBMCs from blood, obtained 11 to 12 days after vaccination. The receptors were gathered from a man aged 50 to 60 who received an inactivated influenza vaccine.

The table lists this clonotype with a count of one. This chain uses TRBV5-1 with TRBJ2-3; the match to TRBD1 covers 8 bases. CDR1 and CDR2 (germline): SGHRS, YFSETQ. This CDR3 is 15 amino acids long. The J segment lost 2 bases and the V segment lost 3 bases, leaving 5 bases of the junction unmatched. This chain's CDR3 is CASSSMDRDTDTQYF. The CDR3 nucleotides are TGCGCCAGCAGCTCGATGGACAGGGACACAGATACGCAGTATTTT.

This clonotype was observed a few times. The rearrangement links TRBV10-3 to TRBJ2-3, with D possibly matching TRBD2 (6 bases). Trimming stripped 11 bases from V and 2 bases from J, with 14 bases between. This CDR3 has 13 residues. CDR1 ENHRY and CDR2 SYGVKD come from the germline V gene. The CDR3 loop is CAVQGGPTDTQYF. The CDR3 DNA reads TGTGCCGTCCAGGGAGGTCCCACAGATACGCAGTATTTT.

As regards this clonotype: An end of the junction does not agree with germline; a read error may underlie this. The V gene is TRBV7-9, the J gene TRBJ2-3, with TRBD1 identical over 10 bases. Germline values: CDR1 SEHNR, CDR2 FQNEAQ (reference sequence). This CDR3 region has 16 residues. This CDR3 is CASSRDRGQFAETQYF. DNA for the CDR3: TGTGCCAGCAGCCGAGACAGGGGGCAGTTCGCAGAGACGCAGTATTTT.

CDR3 sequence: CASSQDTAVGSEQYF. In nucleotides, the CDR3 is TGCGCCAGCAGCCAAGATACGGCAGTGGGGAGCGAGCAGTACTTC. V is TRBV4-3 and J is TRBJ2-7; the D gene is possibly TRBD2 (5 bases). Trimming shortened V by 0 bases and J by 6 bases, and 15 bases separated the two germline ends. CDR3 size: 15 residues. Per germline, CDR1 LGHNA and CDR2 YSLEER.

The CDR3 is CASSSQTGGADGYTF. The CDR3, as DNA: TGTGCCAGCAGCTCACAGACAGGGGGCGCCGATGGCTACACCTTC. The gene calls are TRBV11-2 and TRBJ1-2; 10 nucleotides line up with TRBD1. With V trimmed by 4 bases and J by 6 bases, 8 bases remained unmatched. CDR1 and CDR2 from the germline V gene are SGHAT and FQNNGV. This CDR3 is built from 15 residues.

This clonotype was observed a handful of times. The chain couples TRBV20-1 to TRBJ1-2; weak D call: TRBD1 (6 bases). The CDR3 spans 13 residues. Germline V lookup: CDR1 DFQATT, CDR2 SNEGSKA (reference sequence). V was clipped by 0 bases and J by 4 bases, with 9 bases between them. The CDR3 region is CSARDGGFYGYTF. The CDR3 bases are TGCAGTGCTAGAGATGGGGGCTTCTATGGCTACACCTTC.

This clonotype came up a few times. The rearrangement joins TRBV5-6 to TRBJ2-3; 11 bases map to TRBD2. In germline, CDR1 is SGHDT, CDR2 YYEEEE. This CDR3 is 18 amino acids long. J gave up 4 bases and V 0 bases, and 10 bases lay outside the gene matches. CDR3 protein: CASSLEYKGLAVSDTQYF. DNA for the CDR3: TGTGCCAGCAGCTTGGAGTATAAGGGACTAGCGGTATCAGATACGCAGTATTTT. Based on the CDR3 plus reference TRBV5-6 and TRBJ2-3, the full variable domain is DAGVTQSPTHLIKTRGQQVTLRCSPKSGHDTVSWYQQALGQGPQFIFQYYEEEERQRGNFPDRFSGHQFPNYSSELNVNALLLGDSALYLCASSLEYKGLAVSDTQYFGPGTRLTVL.

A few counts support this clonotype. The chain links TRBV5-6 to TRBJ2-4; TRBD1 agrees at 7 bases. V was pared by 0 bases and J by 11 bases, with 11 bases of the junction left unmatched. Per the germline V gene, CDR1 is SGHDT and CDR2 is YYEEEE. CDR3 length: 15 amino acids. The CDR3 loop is CASSLGVLYGTVQYF. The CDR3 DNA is TGTGCCAGCAGCTTGGGAGTCTTGTACGGGACAGTTCAGTACTTC.

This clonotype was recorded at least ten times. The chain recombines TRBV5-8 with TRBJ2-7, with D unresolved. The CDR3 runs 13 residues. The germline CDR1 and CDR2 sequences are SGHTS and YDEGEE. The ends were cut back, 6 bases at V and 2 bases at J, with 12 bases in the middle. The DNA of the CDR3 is TGTGCCAGCAATCCAGACTCCACCTACGAGCAGTACTTC. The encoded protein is CASNPDSTYEQYF. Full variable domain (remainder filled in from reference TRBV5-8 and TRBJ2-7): EAGVTQSPTHLIKTRGQQATLRCSPISGHTSVYWYQQALGLGLQFLLWYDEGEERNRGNFPPRFSGRQFPNYSSELNVNALELEDSALYLCASNPDSTYEQYFGPGTRLTVT.

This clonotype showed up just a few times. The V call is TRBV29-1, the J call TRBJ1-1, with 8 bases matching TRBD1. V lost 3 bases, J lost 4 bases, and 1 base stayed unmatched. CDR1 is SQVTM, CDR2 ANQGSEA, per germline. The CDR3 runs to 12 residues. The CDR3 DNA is TGCAGCGTTGACAGGGGGCTCACTGAAGCTTTCTTT. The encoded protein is CSVDRGLTEAFF.

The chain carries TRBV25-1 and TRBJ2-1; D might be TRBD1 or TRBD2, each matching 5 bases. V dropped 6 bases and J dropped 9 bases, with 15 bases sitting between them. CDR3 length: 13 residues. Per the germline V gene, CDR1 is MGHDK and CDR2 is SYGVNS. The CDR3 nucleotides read TGTGCCAGCAGCCTCGGTGGGGGAACTGAGCAGTTCTTC. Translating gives CASSLGGGTEQFF.

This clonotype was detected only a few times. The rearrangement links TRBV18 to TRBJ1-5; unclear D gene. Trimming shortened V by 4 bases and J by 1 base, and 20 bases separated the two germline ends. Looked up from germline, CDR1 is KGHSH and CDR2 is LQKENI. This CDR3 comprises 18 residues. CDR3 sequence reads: CASSRVPAGFGSNQPQHF. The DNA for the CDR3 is TGTGCCAGCTCACGGGTCCCGGCGGGCTTTGGGAGCAATCAGCCCCAGCATTTT.

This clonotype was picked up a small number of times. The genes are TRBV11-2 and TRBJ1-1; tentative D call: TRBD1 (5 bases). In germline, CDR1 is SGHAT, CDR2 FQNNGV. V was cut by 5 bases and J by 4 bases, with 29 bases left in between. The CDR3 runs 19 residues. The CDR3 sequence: CASSKRTGQGYSIGTEAFF. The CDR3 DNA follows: TGTGCCAGCAGCAAGAGAACGGGGCAGGGATACTCCATTGGCACTGAAGCTTTCTTT.

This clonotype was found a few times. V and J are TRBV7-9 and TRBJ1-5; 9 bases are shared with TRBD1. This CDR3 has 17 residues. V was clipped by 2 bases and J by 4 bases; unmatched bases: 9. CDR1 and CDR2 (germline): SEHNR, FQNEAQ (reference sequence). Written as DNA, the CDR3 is TGTGCCAGCAGCTTATCACAGGGGGCACGAGGGAATCAGCCCCAGCATTTT. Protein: CASSLSQGARGNQPQHF.

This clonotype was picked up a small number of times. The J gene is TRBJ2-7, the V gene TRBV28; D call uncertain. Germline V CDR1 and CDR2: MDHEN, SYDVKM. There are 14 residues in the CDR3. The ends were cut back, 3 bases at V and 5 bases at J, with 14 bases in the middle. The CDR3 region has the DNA TGTGCCAGCAGTTTTATTTCAGCCCAGGACGAGCAGTACTTC. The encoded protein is CASSFISAQDEQYF.

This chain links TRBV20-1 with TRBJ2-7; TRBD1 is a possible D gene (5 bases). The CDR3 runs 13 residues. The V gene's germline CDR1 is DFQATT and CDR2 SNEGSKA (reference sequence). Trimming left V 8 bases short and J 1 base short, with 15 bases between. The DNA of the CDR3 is TGCAGTCCGCACAGGACACATTCCTACGAGCAGTACTTC. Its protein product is CSPHRTHSYEQYF.

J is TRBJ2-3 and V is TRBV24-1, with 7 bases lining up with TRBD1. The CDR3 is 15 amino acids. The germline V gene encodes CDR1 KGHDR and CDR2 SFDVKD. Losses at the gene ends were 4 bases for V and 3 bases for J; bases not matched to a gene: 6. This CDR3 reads CATSETTGRTDTQYF. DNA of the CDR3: TGTGCCACCAGTGAGACGACAGGGCGGACAGATACGCAGTATTTT.

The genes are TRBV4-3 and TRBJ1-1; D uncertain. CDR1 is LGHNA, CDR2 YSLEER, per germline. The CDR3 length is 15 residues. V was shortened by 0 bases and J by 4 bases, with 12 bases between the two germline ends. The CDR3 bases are TGCGCCAGCAGCCAAGATGGAGGTGGGTTCACTGAAGCTTTCTTT. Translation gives CASSQDGGGFTEAFF.

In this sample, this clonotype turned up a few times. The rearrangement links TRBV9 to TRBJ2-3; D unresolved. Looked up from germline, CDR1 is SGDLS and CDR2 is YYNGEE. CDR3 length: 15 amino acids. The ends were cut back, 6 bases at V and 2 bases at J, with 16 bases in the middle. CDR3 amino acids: CASTVTQYFTDTQYF. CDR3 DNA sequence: TGTGCCAGCACCGTGACCCAGTACTTCACAGATACGCAGTATTTT.

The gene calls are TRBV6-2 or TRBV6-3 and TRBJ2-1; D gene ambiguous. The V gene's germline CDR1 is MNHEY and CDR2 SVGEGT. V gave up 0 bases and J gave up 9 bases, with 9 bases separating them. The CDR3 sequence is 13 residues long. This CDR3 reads CASSYSLYSEQFF. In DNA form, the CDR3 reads TGTGCCAGCAGTTACTCGCTATATTCTGAGCAGTTCTTC.